This T cell receptor (beta chain) was found in a study of T cell changes during pregnancy in multiple sclerosis. CDR1 and CDR2 (germline): SSHAT, FNYEAQ (reference sequence). This CDR3 spans 15 amino acids. Of note for this clone: Germline is not matched at one junction end, which may reflect a read error.

TCRdb keeps only in-frame clones here, not all; method: immunoSEQ multiplex PCR. The sample shows about 36,000 clones, roughly nine tenths of them seen only once. This clonotype originated in a female donor in good health, enrolled as a control in a pregnancy study. The sample here was CD4+ T cells from peripheral blood mononuclear cells, taken in the second trimester of pregnancy. This chain joins TRBV7-7 and TRBJ2-5; 12 bases fit TRBD2. CDR3 DNA: TGTGCTAGCAGCTTAGGACTAGCGGGACAAGAGACCCAGTACTTC. It specifies CASSLGLAGQETQYF.